At least ten counts were recorded for the clone carrying this TCR beta chain. The sample is drawn from a study of early T cells in non-severe SARS-CoV-2 infection. TCRdb ran MiXCR on the 5' RACE reads and lists one entry per CDR3 protein. Of tens of thousands of distinct CDR3 sequences in the sample, less than 6.5% are singletons; the top ten hold approximately 30%. In germline, CDR1 is MGHRA, CDR2 YSYEKL. CDR3 size: 15 residues. V gave up 4 bases and J gave up 2 bases, with 14 bases separating them. The clonotype was recovered from an adult who was a healthcare worker with PCR-confirmed SARS-CoV-2 infection or an uninfected control (not recorded which). The genes are TRBV4-1 and TRBJ1-1; possibly TRBD1 for D (6 bases). Sequences were derived from whole blood, sampled at baseline. CDR3 loop: CASSPRGSYNTEAFF. Here the CDR3 DNA reads TGCGCCAGCAGCCCAAGGGGGAGTTACAACACTGAAGCTTTCTTT.